This entry features one TCR beta chain sequence. With 5 bases removed from V and 3 bases from J, the gap between germline ends came to 14 bases. The CDR3 contains 15 residues. Germline V gene sequence: CDR1 ENHRY, CDR2 SYGVKD. The entry originates in a study of blood T cell repertoires in COVID-19. In the study overall: The United States, Italy and Spain supplied acute and convalescent COVID-19 samples. T cells, B-cell-depleted T cells, or PBMCs provided the cDNA or gDNA that served as material.

In the original workflow: Reference gene primer amplification in the assay estimated nucleated cell counts. Here immunoSEQ multiplex PCR was the method, and the copy in TCRdb shows in-frame clones only, minus some. V and J calls and clone size are as listed in that table; D and trimming were resolved from the DNA. The sample records hundreds of thousands of clones, 70% to 90% being singletons. V is TRBV10-3 and J is TRBJ2-4; TRBD2 might be the D (6 bases). The material sequenced was peripheral blood. This receptor was obtained from a man aged 35 to 55 with acute or convalescent COVID-19. Here the CDR3 DNA reads TGTGCCATCAGTCGCCAGGGAGGCGACAAAAACATTCAGTACTTC. This gives the protein CAISRQGGDKNIQYF.